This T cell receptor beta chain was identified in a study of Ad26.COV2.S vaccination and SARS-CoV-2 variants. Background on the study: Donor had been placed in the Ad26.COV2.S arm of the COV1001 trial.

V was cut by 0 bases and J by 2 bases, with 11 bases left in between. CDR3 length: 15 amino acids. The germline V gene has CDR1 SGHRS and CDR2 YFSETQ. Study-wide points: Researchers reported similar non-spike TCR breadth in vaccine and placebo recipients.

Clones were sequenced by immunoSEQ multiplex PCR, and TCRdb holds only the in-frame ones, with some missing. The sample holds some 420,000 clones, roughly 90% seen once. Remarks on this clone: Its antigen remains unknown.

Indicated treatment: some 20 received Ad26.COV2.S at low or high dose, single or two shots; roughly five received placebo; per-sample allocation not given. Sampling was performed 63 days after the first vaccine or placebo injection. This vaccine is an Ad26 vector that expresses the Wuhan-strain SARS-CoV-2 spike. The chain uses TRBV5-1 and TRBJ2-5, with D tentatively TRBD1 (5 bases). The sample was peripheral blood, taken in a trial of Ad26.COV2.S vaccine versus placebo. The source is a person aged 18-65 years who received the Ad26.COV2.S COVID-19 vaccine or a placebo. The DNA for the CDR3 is TGCGCCAGCAGCTTGGTAGGGGAAGGGCAAGAGACCCAGTACTTC. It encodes CASSLVGEGQETQYF.